These 24 T cell receptor beta chains originate from one sample sequenced in a study of CD8+ T cells in alopecia areata. cDNA serving as the sequencing template came from extracted, reverse transcribed RNA. Libraries were prepared by immunoSEQ multiplex PCR; TCRdb keeps only in-frame clonotypes and omits some of them. The table has about 150,000 clones, 62% seen once. Specimen: CD8+ T cells sorted from blood. Receptors originate from a human donor in good health.

The chain has TRBV5-4 and TRBJ1-1; 9 nucleotides align to TRBD1. Germline V gene sequence: CDR1 SGHNT, CDR2 YYREEE (reference sequence). CDR3 length: 15 amino acids. V was clipped by 4 bases and J by 1 base; unmatched bases: 5. The CDR3 region has the DNA TGTGCCAGCAGCCTCGGGACAGGGTCGAACACTGAAGCTTTCTTT. This sequence encodes CASSLGTGSNTEAFF.

V and J are TRBV15 and TRBJ2-5; 8 bases agree with TRBD2. Germline loops: CDR1 LNHNV, CDR2 YYDKDF (reference sequence). V was pared by 8 bases and J by 5 bases, with 13 bases of the junction left unmatched. The CDR3 is 15 amino acids. The CDR3 coding sequence is TGTGCCACCTCCACGAGCGGGAGAATTACCGAGACCCAGTACTTC. Protein product: CATSTSGRITETQYF.

V is TRBV4-1 and J is TRBJ2-7; 12 nucleotides match TRBD2. V was clipped by 3 bases and J by 4 bases; unmatched bases: 4. Germline CDR1 and CDR2: MGHRA and YSYEKL. The CDR3 is made up of 15 amino acids. This CDR3 reads CASSQTSGSIYEQYF. Written as DNA, the CDR3 is TGCGCCAGCAGCCAGACTAGCGGGAGTATTTACGAGCAGTACTTC.

The rearrangement links TRBV7-8 to TRBJ2-7; maybe TRBD2 (5 bases). V gave up 4 bases and J gave up 0 bases, with 10 bases separating them. CDR1 and CDR2 (germline): SGHVS, FQNEAQ. There are 14 residues in the CDR3. DNA for the CDR3: TGTGCCAGCAGCTGGGCCCGGGACTCCTACGAGCAGTACTTC. This translates into CASSWARDSYEQYF.

The V and J genes are TRBV5-1 and TRBJ2-3; tentative D call: TRBD1 (5 bases). The CDR3 runs 17 residues. CDR1 is SGHRS, CDR2 YFSETQ, per germline. V lost 7 bases, J lost 0 bases, and 21 bases lay in between. This CDR3 is CASHDKTGSRSTDTQYF. For the CDR3, the DNA is TGCGCCAGCCACGATAAAACAGGATCTCGTAGCACAGATACGCAGTATTTT. The whole variable domain, remainder taken from reference TRBV5-1 and TRBJ2-3, is KAGVTQTPRYLIKTRGQQVTLSCSPISGHRSVSWYQQTPGQGLQFLFEYFSETQRNKGNFPGRFSGRQFSNSRSEMNVSTLELGDSALYLCASHDKTGSRSTDTQYFGPGTRLTVL.

The J gene is TRBJ2-2, the V gene TRBV5-4; D is perhaps TRBD1 or TRBD2 (5 bases each). This CDR3 is built from 15 residues. The V end lost 4 bases, the J end lost 2 bases, and 12 bases lay between the germline ends. The V gene's germline CDR1 is SGHNT and CDR2 YYREEE (reference sequence). CDR3 nucleotides: TGTGCCAGCAGCCGCCGGGACCATAACACCGGGGAGCTGTTTTTT. This encodes CASSRRDHNTGELFF.

J is TRBJ1-4 and V is TRBV27; a possible D gene is TRBD1 (5 bases). Deletions cut 2 bases from V and 6 bases from J, with 10 bases between. The CDR3 sequence is 14 residues long. Per germline, CDR1 MNHEY and CDR2 SMNVEV (reference sequence). CDR3 DNA sequence: TGTGCCAGCAGTTTAGGGACCGGCTATGAAAAACTGTTTTTT. Translation: CASSLGTGYEKLFF.

The rearrangement links TRBV5-1 to TRBJ1-5; perhaps TRBD1 as D (5 bases). V dropped 2 bases and J dropped 6 bases, with 15 bases sitting between them. Germline V lookup: CDR1 SGHRS, CDR2 YFSETQ. The CDR3 is 15 residues long. The CDR3 region is CASSLSSGGGQPQHF. The CDR3 DNA sequence: TGCGCCAGCAGCTTATCGTCCGGGGGAGGTCAGCCCCAGCATTTT.

The chain has TRBV29-1 and TRBJ2-7, with 8 bases lining up with TRBD1. This CDR3 region has 13 residues. Germline V gene data show CDR1 as SQVTM and CDR2 as ANQGSEA. In DNA, the CDR3 is TGCAGTTTCGCCGGGACAGGATCCTACGAGCAGTACTTC. Amino acids: CSFAGTGSYEQYF.

The J gene is TRBJ2-7, the V gene TRBV6-5; perhaps TRBD1 as D (6 bases). This CDR3 comprises 14 residues. Trimming left V 5 bases short and J 0 bases short, with 11 bases between. Germline lookup yields CDR1 MNHEY and CDR2 SVGAGI. The CDR3 sequence: CASSRTESSYEQYF. The CDR3 coding sequence is TGTGCCAGCAGTAGGACAGAAAGCTCCTACGAGCAGTACTTC.

Only one count was recorded for this clone. J is TRBJ2-1 and V is TRBV28; no firm D call. V was cut by 3 bases and J by 9 bases, with 6 bases left in between. The CDR3 totals 11 residues. Germline V gene lookup returns CDR1 MDHEN and CDR2 SYDVKM. The chain's CDR3 is CASSFGREQFF. DNA of the CDR3: TGTGCCAGCAGTTTTGGGCGTGAGCAGTTCTTC.

This clone appeared a single time. The chain employs TRBV27 and TRBJ2-1; the D gene is possibly TRBD1 (6 bases). V was clipped by 1 base and J by 7 bases, with 11 bases between them. The CDR3 is made up of 14 amino acids. CDR1 and CDR2 from the germline V gene are MNHEY and SMNVEV (reference sequence). The CDR3 loop is CASSLWAQGNEQFF. The CDR3 DNA follows: TGTGCCAGCAGTTTATGGGCCCAGGGGAATGAGCAGTTCTTC.

This clone was picked up a small number of times. This rearrangement joins TRBV27 to TRBJ2-1; D is possibly TRBD1 or TRBD2 (5 bases each). V was clipped by 2 bases and J by 12 bases, with 14 bases between them. The CDR3 contains 13 residues. Germline V gives CDR1 MNHEY, CDR2 SMNVEV (reference sequence). The CDR3 bases are TGTGCCAGCAGTTTAGGTCCACGGGACGGGCAGTTCTTC. Protein: CASSLGPRDGQFF.

The chain recombines TRBV7-8 with TRBJ2-7; tentative D call: TRBD1 (5 bases). In germline, CDR1 is SGHVS, CDR2 FQNEAQ. The ends were cut back, 3 bases at V and 4 bases at J, with 10 bases in the middle. The CDR3 contains 13 residues. CDR3 protein: CASSLGQVYEQYF. As DNA, the CDR3 is TGTGCCAGCAGCTTGGGGCAGGTATACGAGCAGTACTTC.

The chain carries TRBV9 and TRBJ2-1, with TRBD2 matching over 8 bases. The V and J ends lost 3 bases and 11 bases, in that order; junction bases with no gene match: 4. This CDR3 comprises 12 residues. Germline CDR1 reads SGDLS; CDR2 reads YYNGEE. As DNA, the CDR3 is TGTGCCAGCAGCGCACTAGCGGATAAGCAGTTCTTC. This translates into CASSALADKQFF. Combining the CDR3 with reference TRBV9 and TRBJ2-1 gives the whole variable domain DSGVTQTPKHLITATGQRVTLRCSPRSGDLSVYWYQQSLDQGLQFLIQYYNGEERAKGNILERFSAQQFPDLHSELNLSSLELGDSALYFCASSALADKQFFGPGTRLTVL.

The gene calls are TRBV5-6 and TRBJ2-2, with 9 bases that match TRBD1. The CDR3 sequence is 15 residues long. Germline-derived CDR1 and CDR2 are SGHDT and YYEEEE. V lost 4 bases to trimming and J lost 4 bases; unmatched junction nucleotides: 5. The CDR3 here is CASSPGTGSTGELFF. DNA for the CDR3: TGTGCCAGCAGCCCCGGGACAGGGAGCACCGGGGAGCTGTTTTTT. Variable domain in full (rest from reference TRBV5-6 and TRBJ2-2): DAGVTQSPTHLIKTRGQQVTLRCSPKSGHDTVSWYQQALGQGPQFIFQYYEEEERQRGNFPDRFSGHQFPNYSSELNVNALLLGDSALYLCASSPGTGSTGELFFGEGSRLTVL.

This clone was counted a few times. The gene calls are TRBV4-1 and TRBJ2-1; D is unresolved. Trimming stripped 4 bases from V and 1 base from J, with 8 bases between. The CDR3 runs 14 residues. Germline V CDR1 and CDR2: MGHRA, YSYEKL. The CDR3 sequence is CASSPFKSYNEQFF. CDR3 bases: TGCGCCAGCAGCCCCTTCAAGTCCTACAATGAGCAGTTCTTC.

This clone was seen just once. The chain has TRBV5-4 and TRBJ1-1, with unresolved D. With 0 bases removed from V and 4 bases from J, the gap between germline ends came to 16 bases. This CDR3 comprises 16 residues. Germline V CDR1 and CDR2: SGHNT, YYREEE (reference sequence). The DNA for the CDR3 is TGTGCCAGCAGCTTGGGTGCATGGGGTGGAATCACTGAAGCTTTCTTT. Translated: CASSLGAWGGITEAFF.

This chain uses TRBV5-1 with TRBJ2-1; TRBD1 aligns across 10 bases. The CDR3 spans 15 residues. With V trimmed by 0 bases and J by 8 bases, 5 bases remained unmatched. Germline lookup yields CDR1 SGHRS and CDR2 YFSETQ. The CDR3 nucleotides are TGCGCCAGCAGCTTGGCCTCCGGGACAGGGGATGAGCAGTTCTTC. Residues: CASSLASGTGDEQFF.

The rearrangement joins TRBV27 to TRBJ2-1, with D tentatively TRBD1 (6 bases). The germline gives CDR1 MNHEY, CDR2 SMNVEV (reference sequence). The CDR3 sequence is 13 residues long. Trimming took 5 bases from V and 10 from J, leaving 15 bases between them. CDR3 nucleotide sequence: TGTGCCAGCAGTCCCCGGACAGTTTGGGAGCAGTTCTTC. Translation: CASSPRTVWEQFF.

The chain has TRBV11-2 and TRBJ2-5, with D perhaps matching TRBD1 or TRBD2 (5 bases each). V was cut by 6 bases and J by 5 bases, with 13 bases left in between. The CDR3 runs to 13 residues. Germline V gene lookup returns CDR1 SGHAT and CDR2 FQNNGV. CDR3 nucleotides: TGTGCCAGCAGTTCCTGGGACGGGGAGACCCAGTACTTC. Translation gives CASSSWDGETQYF.

The chain recombines TRBV11-1 with TRBJ2-7; 8 nucleotides agree with TRBD1. CDR1 SGHAT and CDR2 FQDESV come from the germline V gene (reference sequence). This CDR3 has 14 amino acids. Trimming took 3 bases from V and 4 from J; bases not matched to a gene: 5. CDR3 coding DNA: TGTGCCAGCAGCTTGAGAGACAGGGGATACGAGCAGTACTTC. The encoded protein is CASSLRDRGYEQYF.

The sample holds a few counts of this clone. The chain links TRBV7-8 to TRBJ2-1; no reliable D call. This CDR3 has 15 amino acids. V was clipped by 5 bases and J by 5 bases, with 16 bases between them. CDR1 and CDR2 (germline): SGHVS, FQNEAQ. The CDR3: CASSPFPTSNNEQFF. The CDR3 DNA reads TGTGCCAGCAGCCCGTTTCCGACGAGTAACAATGAGCAGTTCTTC.

The rearrangement uses TRBV5-6 and TRBJ2-7; D gene unclear. V lost 1 base and J 4 bases, leaving 6 bases between the germline ends. CDR3 length: 12 residues. CDR1 is SGHDT and CDR2 is YYEEEE in the germline V gene. This chain's CDR3 is CASSLFSYEQYF. CDR3 DNA sequence: TGTGCCAGCAGCTTGTTTTCGTACGAGCAGTACTTC.